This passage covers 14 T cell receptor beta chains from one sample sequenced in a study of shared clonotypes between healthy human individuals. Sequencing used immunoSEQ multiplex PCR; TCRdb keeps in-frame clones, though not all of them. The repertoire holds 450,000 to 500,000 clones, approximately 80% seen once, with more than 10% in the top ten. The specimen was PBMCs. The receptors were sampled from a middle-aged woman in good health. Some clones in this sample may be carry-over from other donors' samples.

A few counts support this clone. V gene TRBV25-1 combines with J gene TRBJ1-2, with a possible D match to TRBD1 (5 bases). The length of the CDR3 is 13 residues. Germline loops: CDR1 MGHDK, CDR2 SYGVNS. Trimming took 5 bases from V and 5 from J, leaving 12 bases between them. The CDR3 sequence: CASSYPGRYGYTF. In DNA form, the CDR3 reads TGTGCCAGCAGTTATCCAGGGCGTTATGGCTACACCTTC.

DNA for the CDR3: TGCAGCGCCCCACGGGACACCTACAATGAGCAGTTCTTC. Translation: CSAPRDTYNEQFF. The rearrangement links TRBV29-1 to TRBJ2-1; the D gene is possibly TRBD1 (6 bases). Germline assignment: CDR1 SQVTM and CDR2 ANQGSEA. The V and J ends lost 7 bases and 2 bases respectively, with 12 bases between them. This CDR3 comprises 13 residues.

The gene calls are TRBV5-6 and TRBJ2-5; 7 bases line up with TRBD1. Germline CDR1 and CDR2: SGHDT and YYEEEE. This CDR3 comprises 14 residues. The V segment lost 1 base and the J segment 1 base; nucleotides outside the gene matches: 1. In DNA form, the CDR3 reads TGTGCCAGCAGCTTGTGGGACAGCCAAGAGACCCAGTACTTC. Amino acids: CASSLWDSQETQYF. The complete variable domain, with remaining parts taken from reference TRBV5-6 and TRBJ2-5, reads DAGVTQSPTHLIKTRGQQVTLRCSPKSGHDTVSWYQQALGQGPQFIFQYYEEEERQRGNFPDRFSGHQFPNYSSELNVNALLLGDSALYLCASSLWDSQETQYFGPGTRLLVL.

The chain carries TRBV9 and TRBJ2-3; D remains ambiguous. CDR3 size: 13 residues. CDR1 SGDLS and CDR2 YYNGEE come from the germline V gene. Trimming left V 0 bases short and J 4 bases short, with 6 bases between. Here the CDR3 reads CASSVEGADTQYF. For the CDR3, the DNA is TGTGCCAGCAGCGTAGAAGGAGCAGATACGCAGTATTTT.

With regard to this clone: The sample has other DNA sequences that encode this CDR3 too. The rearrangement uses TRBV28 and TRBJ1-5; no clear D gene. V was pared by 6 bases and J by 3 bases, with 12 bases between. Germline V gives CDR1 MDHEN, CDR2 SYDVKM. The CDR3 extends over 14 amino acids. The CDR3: CASSLAGFNQPQHF. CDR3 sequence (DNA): TGTGCCAGCAGCCTCGCGGGGTTCAATCAGCCCCAGCATTTT.

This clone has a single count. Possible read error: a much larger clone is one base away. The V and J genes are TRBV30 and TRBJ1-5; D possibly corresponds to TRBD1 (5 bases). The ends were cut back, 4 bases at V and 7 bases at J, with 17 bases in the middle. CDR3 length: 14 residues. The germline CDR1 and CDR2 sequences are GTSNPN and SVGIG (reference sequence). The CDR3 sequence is CAWTDRAVMQPQHF. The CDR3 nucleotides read TGTGCCTGGACTGACAGAGCCGTAATGCAGCCCCAGCATTTT. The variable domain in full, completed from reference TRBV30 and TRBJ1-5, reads SQTIHQWPATLVQPVGSPLSLECTVEGTSNPNLYWYRQAAGRGLQLLFYSVGIGQISSEVPQNLSASRPQDRQFILSSKKLLLSDSGFYLCAWTDRAVMQPQHFGDGTRLSIL.

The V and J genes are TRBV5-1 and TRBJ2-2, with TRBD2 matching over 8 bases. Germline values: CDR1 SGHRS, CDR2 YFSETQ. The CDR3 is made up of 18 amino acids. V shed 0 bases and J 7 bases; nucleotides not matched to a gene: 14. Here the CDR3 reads CASSLVLAGPGGGGELFF. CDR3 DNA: TGCGCCAGCAGCTTGGTGTTAGCGGGGCCGGGCGGTGGCGGGGAGCTGTTTTTT.

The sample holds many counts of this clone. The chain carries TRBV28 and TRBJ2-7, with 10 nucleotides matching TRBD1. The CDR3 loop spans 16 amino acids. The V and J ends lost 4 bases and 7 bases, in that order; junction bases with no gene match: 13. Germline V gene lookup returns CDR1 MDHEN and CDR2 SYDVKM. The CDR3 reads CASSSPPGQGSGEQYF. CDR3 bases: TGTGCCAGCAGTTCCCCTCCGGGACAGGGGTCCGGGGAGCAGTACTTC. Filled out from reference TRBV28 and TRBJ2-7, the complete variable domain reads DVKVTQSSRYLVKRTGEKVFLECVQDMDHENMFWYRQDPGLGLRLIYFSYDVKMKEKGDIPEGYSVSREKKERFSLILESASTNQTSMYLCASSSPPGQGSGEQYFGPGTRLTVT.

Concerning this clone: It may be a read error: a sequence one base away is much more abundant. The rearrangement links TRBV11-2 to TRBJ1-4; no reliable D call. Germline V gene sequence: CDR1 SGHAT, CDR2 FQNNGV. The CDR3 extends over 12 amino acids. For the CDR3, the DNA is TGTGCCGGCAGCCTAGTTTACGAAGAACTGTTTTTT. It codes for CAGSLVYEELFF. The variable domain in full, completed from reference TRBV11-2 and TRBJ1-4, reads EAGVAQSPRYKIIEKRQSVAFWCNPISGHATLYWYQQILGQGPKLLIQFQNNGVVDDSQLPKDRFSAERLKGVDSTLKIQPAKLEDSAVYLCAGSLVYEELFFGSGTQLSVL.

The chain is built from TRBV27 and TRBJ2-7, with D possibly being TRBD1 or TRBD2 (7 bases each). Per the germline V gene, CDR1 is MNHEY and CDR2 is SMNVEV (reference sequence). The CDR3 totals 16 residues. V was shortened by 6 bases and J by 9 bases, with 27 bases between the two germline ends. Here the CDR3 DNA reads TGTGCCAGCAGCACAAATGGGGAGGGCAGGGGGTCTGCGCAGTACTTC. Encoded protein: CASSTNGEGRGSAQYF.

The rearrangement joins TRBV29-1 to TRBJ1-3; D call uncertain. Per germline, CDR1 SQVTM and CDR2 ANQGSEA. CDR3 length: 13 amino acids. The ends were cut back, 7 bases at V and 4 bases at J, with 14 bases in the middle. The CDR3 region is CSGRVSGGNTIYF. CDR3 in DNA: TGCAGCGGCCGGGTTTCTGGAGGAAACACCATATATTTT. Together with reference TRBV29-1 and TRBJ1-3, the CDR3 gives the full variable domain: SAVISQKPSRDICQRGTSLTIQCQVDSQVTMMFWYRQQPGQSLTLIATANQGSEATYESGFVIDKFPISRPNLTFSTLTVSNMSPEDSSIYLCSGRVSGGNTIYFGEGSWLTVV.

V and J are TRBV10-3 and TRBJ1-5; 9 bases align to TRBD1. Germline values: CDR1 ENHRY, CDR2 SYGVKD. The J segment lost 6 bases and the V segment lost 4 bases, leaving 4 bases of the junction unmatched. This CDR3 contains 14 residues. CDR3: CAISAGTGFQPQHF. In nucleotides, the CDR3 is TGTGCCATCAGTGCGGGGACAGGGTTTCAGCCCCAGCATTTT.

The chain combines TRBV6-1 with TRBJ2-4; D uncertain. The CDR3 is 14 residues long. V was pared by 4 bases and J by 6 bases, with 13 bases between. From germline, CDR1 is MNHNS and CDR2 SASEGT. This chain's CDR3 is CASSADGWSNIQYF. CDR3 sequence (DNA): TGTGCCAGCAGTGCGGACGGGTGGTCAAACATTCAGTACTTC.

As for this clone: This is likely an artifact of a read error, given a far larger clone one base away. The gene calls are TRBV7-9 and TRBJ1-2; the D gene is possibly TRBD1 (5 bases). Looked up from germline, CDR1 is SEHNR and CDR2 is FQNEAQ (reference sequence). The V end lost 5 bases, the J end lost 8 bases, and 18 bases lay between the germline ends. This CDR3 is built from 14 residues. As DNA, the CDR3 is TGTGCCAGCAGCAACCGGGACGGCGATCGGGGCTACACCTTC. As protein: CASSNRDGDRGYTF.